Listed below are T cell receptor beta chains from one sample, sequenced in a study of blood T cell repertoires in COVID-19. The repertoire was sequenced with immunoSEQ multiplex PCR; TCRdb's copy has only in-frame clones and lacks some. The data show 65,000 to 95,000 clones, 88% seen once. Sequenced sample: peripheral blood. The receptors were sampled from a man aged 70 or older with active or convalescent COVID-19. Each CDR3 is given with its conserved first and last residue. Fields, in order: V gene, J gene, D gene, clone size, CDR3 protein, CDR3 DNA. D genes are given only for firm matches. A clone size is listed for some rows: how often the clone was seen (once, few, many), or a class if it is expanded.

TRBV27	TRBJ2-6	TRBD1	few	CASSFSGTGGQSGANVLTF	TGTGCCAGCAGTTTCTCCGGGACAGGGGGCCAGTCTGGGGCCAACGTCCTGACTTTC
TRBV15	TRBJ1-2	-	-	CATSRGDSMSYTF	TGTGCCACCAGCAGAGGGGACTCGATGAGCTACACCTTC
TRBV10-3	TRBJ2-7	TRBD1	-	CAISSGGEQYF	TGTGCCATCAGTTCAGGGGGCGAGCAGTACTTC
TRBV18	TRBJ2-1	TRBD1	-	CASSLQGQGYGDEQFF	TGTGCCAGCTCCCTCCAGGGACAGGGGTATGGTGATGAGCAGTTCTTC
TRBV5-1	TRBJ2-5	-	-	CASSFNMRETQYF	TGCGCCAGCAGCTTTAATATGCGAGAGACCCAGTACTTC
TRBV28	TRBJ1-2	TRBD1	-	CASSSAGQGALYGYTF	TGTGCCAGCAGTTCCGCCGGACAGGGGGCCCTCTATGGCTACACCTTC
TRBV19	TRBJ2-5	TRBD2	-	CASKVAGGETQYF	TGTGCCAGTAAGGTTGCGGGGGGGGAGACCCAGTACTTC
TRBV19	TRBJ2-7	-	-	CASSTQTGYEQYF	TGTGCCAGTAGTACCCAGACAGGCTACGAGCAGTACTTC
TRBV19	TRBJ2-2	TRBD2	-	CASSITSGGAAGELFF	TGTGCCAGTAGTATCACTAGCGGGGGGGCCGCCGGGGAGCTGTTTTTT
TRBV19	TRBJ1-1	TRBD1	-	CASSPDRGAYTEAFF	TGTGCCAGTAGTCCGGACAGGGGGGCGTACACTGAAGCTTTCTTT
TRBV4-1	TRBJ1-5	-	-	CASSQDRANQPQHF	TGCGCCAGCAGCCAAGACAGGGCTAACCAGCCCCAGCATTTT
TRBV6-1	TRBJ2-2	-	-	CASSERLASTGELFF	TGTGCCAGCAGTGAGCGGCTAGCGAGCACCGGGGAGCTGTTTTTT
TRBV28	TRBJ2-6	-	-	CASSSGESSGANVLTF	TGTGCCAGCAGTTCCGGGGAATCCTCTGGGGCCAACGTCCTGACTTTC
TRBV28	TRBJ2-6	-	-	CATKPWTAVGGANVLTF	TGTGCCACCAAGCCGTGGACAGCCGTTGGTGGGGCCAACGTCCTGACTTTC
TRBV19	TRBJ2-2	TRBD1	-	CASSKGTGNTGELFF	TGTGCCAGTAGTAAGGGGACAGGGAACACCGGGGAGCTGTTTTTT
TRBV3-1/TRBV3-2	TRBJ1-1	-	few	CASSQGATEAFF	TGTGCCAGCAGCCAAGGCGCCACTGAAGCTTTCTTT
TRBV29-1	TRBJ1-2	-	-	CSVEVAGAGYTF	TGCAGCGTTGAAGTTGCAGGGGCTGGCTACACCTTC
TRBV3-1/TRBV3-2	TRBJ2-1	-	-	CASSQDWSRSYNEQFF	TGTGCCAGCAGCCAAGATTGGAGTCGTAGCTACAATGAGCAGTTCTTC
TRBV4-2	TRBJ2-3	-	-	CASSQIAPGDTQYF	TGTGCCAGCAGCCAGATAGCCCCGGGAGATACGCAGTATTTT
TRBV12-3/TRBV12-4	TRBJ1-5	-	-	CASSLGRNQPQHF	TGTGCCAGCAGTTTAGGCAGAAATCAGCCCCAGCATTTT
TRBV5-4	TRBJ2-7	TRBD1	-	CASSLGTGASAYEQYF	TGTGCCAGCAGCTTGGGGACAGGCGCGTCCGCCTACGAGCAGTACTTC
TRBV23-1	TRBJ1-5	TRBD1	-	CASSQSRDRGESNQPQHF	TGCGCCAGCAGTCAATCGCGGGACAGGGGTGAAAGCAATCAGCCCCAGCATTTT
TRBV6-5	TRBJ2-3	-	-	CASSSGSDTQYF	TGTGCCAGCAGCAGCGGCTCAGATACGCAGTATTTT
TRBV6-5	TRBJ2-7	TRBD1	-	CASSKQGGWEQYF	TGTGCCAGCAGTAAACAGGGGGGTTGGGAGCAGTACTTC
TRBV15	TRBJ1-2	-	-	CATSRGLGLGRFFGYTF	TGTGCCACCAGCAGAGGGCTCGGTCTGGGGCGTTTCTTTGGCTACACCTTC
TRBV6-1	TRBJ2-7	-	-	CASSVGQALFIYEQYF	TGTGCCAGCAGTGTCGGTCAGGCCCTATTTATCTACGAGCAGTACTTC
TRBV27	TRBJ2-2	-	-	CASRPGTNTGELFF	TGTGCCAGCAGACCCGGGACGAACACCGGGGAGCTGTTTTTT